This T cell receptor (beta chain) derives from a study of T cell repertoires in cytomegalovirus infection. About the study: CMV infection and matching HLA type were both indicated by public TCR beta signatures.

Overall study findings and caveats: Predominance within the ex vivo response was attributable to HLA-C-restricted CMV-specific TCR beta clonotypes.

In TCRdb, the reads were re-called with MiXCR into one record per CDR3 protein. Here the sample spans more than 150,000 distinct CDR3 sequences, roughly 19% being singletons. This clonotype was seen repeatedly, ten times or more. Its target is unknown. Germline lookup yields CDR1 SGHVS and CDR2 FNYEAQ. J lost 0 bases, V lost 5 bases, and 12 bases had no gene match. The CDR3 is 17 amino acids. The specimen sequenced was PBMCs. This TCR was sampled from a human donor in good health (CMV status not recorded). Some clones in this sample may be carry-over from other donors' samples. The chain uses TRBV7-6 and TRBJ1-1, with 7 bases identical to TRBD1. CDR3 residues: CASSPNPGTAMNTEAFF. DNA of the CDR3: TGTGCCAGCAGCCCGAATCCCGGGACAGCTATGAACACTGAAGCTTTCTTT.